This TCR beta chain was identified during a study of T-cell memory formation after mild COVID-19. Across the study: Each donor largely had its own TCR clusters.

TCRdb re-called the 5' RACE reads through MiXCR, storing one row per CDR3 protein. The sample holds 430,000 or so distinct CDR3 sequences; 20% to 30% are singletons and the top ten take around 12%. This CDR3 has 17 amino acids. Between the trimmed V and J ends, which lost 0 bases and 5 bases, there was a span of 20 bases. CDR1 MGHRA and CDR2 YSYEKL come from the germline V gene. The V and J genes are TRBV4-1 and TRBJ2-7; TRBD1 might be the D (6 bases). This sequence originates from an adult woman who had mild COVID-19 (a few samples of this study predate the infection). Cell type and time point are not known. The sample taken for sequencing was PBMCs or a T cell subset sorted from them (not recorded which). This CDR3 is CASSQEGQGLLVHEQYF. The CDR3 DNA reads TGCGCCAGCAGCCAAGAAGGTCAGGGGCTGTTGGTCCACGAGCAGTACTTC.